A selection of T cell receptor beta chains follows, all from one sample in a study of cytomegalovirus exposure and HLA in healthy donors. The assay was immunoSEQ multiplex PCR, and TCRdb's table has in-frame clones only and misses some. The table records 200,000 to 250,000 clones, 80% to 85% of them present only once. Sequencing was done on a sample of PBMCs. These receptors all stem from a woman aged 40 to 50 in good health and CMV-seronegative. Both conserved end residues are part of each CDR3. The D gene is left open where the match is weak. Rows give clone size only sometimes, using once, few, many, or a class for an expanded clone.

clone_size	j_call	d_call	v_call	cdr3_nt	cdr3_aa
.	TRBJ2-5	.	TRBV11-2	TGTGCCAGCAGCCGAAGGCCAGGATCGCAAGAGACCCAGTACTTC	CASSRRPGSQETQYF
once	TRBJ2-7	.	TRBV28	TGTGCCAGCACCGCGACAGGGAGGATTCACGAGCAGTACTTC	CASTATGRIHEQYF
.	TRBJ2-7	TRBD1	TRBV7-2	TGTGCCAGCAGCTCTCAATGGACAGGGCGAAGGTCCTACGAGCAGTACTTC	CASSSQWTGRRSYEQYF
few	TRBJ1-2	.	TRBV18	TGTGCCAGCTCAGACGGACTAAACTATGGCTACACCTTC	CASSDGLNYGYTF
few	TRBJ1-2	.	TRBV7-9	TGTGCCAGCAGTCCCACCGGGGTTCGCTATGGCTACACCTTC	CASSPTGVRYGYTF
.	TRBJ2-3	.	TRBV6-8	TGTGCCCACAGCAGGCCTGGTCTTTGTGGGTTCACAGATACGCAGTATTTT	CAHSRPGLCGFTDTQYF
.	TRBJ1-2	.	TRBV27	TGTGCCAGCGGAAGACAGGTTCAGGATGGCTACACCTTC	CASGRQVQDGYTF
few	TRBJ2-7	TRBD2	TRBV27	TGTGCCAGCAGGACACTAGCGAGAACGTACTACGAGCAGTACTTC	CASRTLARTYYEQYF
.	TRBJ2-7	TRBD1	TRBV27	TGTGCCAGCAGTCCATTTTGGGACAGAAGCTCCTACGAGCAGTACTTC	CASSPFWDRSSYEQYF
few	TRBJ2-1	TRBD2	TRBV5-1	TGCGCCAGCAGCTCAGGGACTAGCGGACTCAATGAGCAGTTCTTC	CASSSGTSGLNEQFF
.	TRBJ2-7	TRBD2	TRBV6-1	TGTGCCAGCAGGACAGCGCGGGGGGAGCAGTACTTC	CASRTARGEQYF
.	TRBJ2-7	TRBD1	TRBV27	TGTGCCAGCAGTTCGACAGGGGGAGGCTACGAGCAGTACTTC	CASSSTGGGYEQYF
.	TRBJ2-7	.	TRBV5-8	TGTGCCAGCAGCAAAGGCGGGACGGACTACTACGAGCAGTACTTC	CASSKGGTDYYEQYF
.	TRBJ1-1	TRBD1	TRBV5-1	TGCGCCAGCAGCTTGGGGGACAGGGATCCCACTGAAGCTTTCTTT	CASSLGDRDPTEAFF
.	TRBJ1-2	TRBD1	TRBV7-6	TGTGCCAGCAGCACCCCTTGGGACAGGGAGGATGGCTACACCTTC	CASSTPWDREDGYTF
few	TRBJ2-1	TRBD2	TRBV28	TGTGCCAGCAGTTCAGGACGGCCGGGACTAGCGGGAGGCTTGGATTACAATGAGCAGTTCTTC	CASSSGRPGLAGGLDYNEQFF
.	TRBJ1-1	TRBD1	TRBV5-1	TGCGCCAGCAGCAGAGGGACAGGGTCGGGCACTGAAGCTTTCTTT	CASSRGTGSGTEAFF